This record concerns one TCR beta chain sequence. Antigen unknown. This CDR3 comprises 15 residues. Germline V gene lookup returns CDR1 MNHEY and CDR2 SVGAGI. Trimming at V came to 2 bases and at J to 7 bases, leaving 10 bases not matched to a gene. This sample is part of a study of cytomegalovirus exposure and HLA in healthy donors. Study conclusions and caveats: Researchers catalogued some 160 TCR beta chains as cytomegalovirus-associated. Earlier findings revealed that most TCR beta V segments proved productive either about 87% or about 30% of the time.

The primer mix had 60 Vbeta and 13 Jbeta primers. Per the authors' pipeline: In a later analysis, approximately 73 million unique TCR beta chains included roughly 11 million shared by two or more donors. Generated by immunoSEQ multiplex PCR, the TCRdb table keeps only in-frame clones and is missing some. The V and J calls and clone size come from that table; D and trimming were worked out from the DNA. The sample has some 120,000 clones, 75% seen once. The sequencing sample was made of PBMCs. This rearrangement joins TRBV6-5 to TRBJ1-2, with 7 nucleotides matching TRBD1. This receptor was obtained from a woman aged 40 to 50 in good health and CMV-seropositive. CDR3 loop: CASSYQDGTDRGYTF. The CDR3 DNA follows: TGTGCCAGCAGTTACCAGGATGGGACAGACCGTGGCTACACCTTC.